The entry below describes one TCR beta chain. Its matching antigen is unknown. 13 Jbeta primers and 60 Vbeta primers were used for the PCR. Data came from immunoSEQ multiplex PCR; TCRdb stores just in-frame clones and leaves some out. The sample lists 250,000 to 350,000 clones; roughly 85% were seen once. This entry is derived from a study of cytomegalovirus exposure and HLA in healthy donors. About the study: From donors who were HLA-typed, an early data release held 65 million to 85 million unique TCRs. Findings and caveats of the study: In a later analysis, TCR beta V- and J-gene trimming showed a link to a missense DCLRE1C variant. In the analysis, some V segments, TRBV6-2 and TRBV6-3 included, were excluded as indistinguishable. In an earlier analysis, about 90% or about 30%: the productive usage of most TCR beta V segments.

V shed 5 bases and J 3 bases; nucleotides not matched to a gene: 12. Germline CDR1 MDHEN, CDR2 SYDVKM. CDR3 length equals 16 residues. The receptor was isolated from a middle-aged man in good health and CMV-seropositive. What was sequenced was PBMCs. The chain employs TRBV28 and TRBJ1-1, with TRBD1 matching 7 bases. CDR3 DNA: TGTGCCAGCAGTCCCCCAGGGGGGTACACGTACACTGAAGCTTTCTTT. Protein sequence: CASSPPGGYTYTEAFF.